This T cell receptor (beta chain) was found in a study of blood T cells in healthy people across ages. Study overall: Template switching retrieved approximately one barcoded beta molecule for each two T cells.

This clonotype showed up many times. The antigen remains unidentified. The germline CDR1 and CDR2 sequences are ENHRY and SYGVKD. The CDR3 sequence is 13 residues long. Trimming at V came to 3 bases and at J to 3 bases, leaving 1 base not matched to a gene. Overall study results and limits: Lack of knowledge of donor CMV status possibly confounded expanded clonotype changes. Diversity estimated from one million T cells was considered an underestimate.

The authors ran a second PCR of roughly 7 to 11 cycles using a sample-barcoded 5' primer and a J-beta primer mix. Each cDNA molecule was tagged by a template-switch adaptor that had 12 random nucleotides. TCRdb independently ran MiXCR on the 5' RACE reads; one entry per CDR3 protein. Seen here are hundreds of thousands of distinct CDR3 sequences, about 30% observed once, and the top ten hold 15% to 18%. V is TRBV10-3 and J is TRBJ2-7; 8 bases map to TRBD1. The receptor's source is a woman older than 75 in good health. The sample consisted of blood. DNA for the CDR3: TGTGCCATCAGTGACGGACAGGGCTACGAGCAGTACTTC. Translated: CAISDGQGYEQYF.